This entry is about one T cell receptor (beta chain). The sample is drawn from a study of cytomegalovirus exposure and HLA in healthy donors. Trimming took 6 bases from V and 6 from J; bases not matched to a gene: 10. The CDR3 is made up of 14 amino acids. CDR1 and CDR2 from the germline V gene are KGHSH and LQKENI. The PCR used 60 Vbeta and 13 Jbeta primers. Repertoires were generated with immunoSEQ multiplex PCR, while TCRdb's copy carries only in-frame clones and drops some. This sample has tens of thousands of clones, with around nine tenths found just once. The TCR sequence derives from a man between 25 and 39 years old in good health and CMV-seropositive. This rearrangement joins TRBV18 to TRBJ2-7, with 8 bases lining up with TRBD1. Sequencing was performed on PBMCs. CDR3 sequence: CASSQDRVRVEQYF. In nucleotides, the CDR3 is TGTGCCAGCTCCCAGGACAGGGTAAGGGTCGAGCAGTACTTC.